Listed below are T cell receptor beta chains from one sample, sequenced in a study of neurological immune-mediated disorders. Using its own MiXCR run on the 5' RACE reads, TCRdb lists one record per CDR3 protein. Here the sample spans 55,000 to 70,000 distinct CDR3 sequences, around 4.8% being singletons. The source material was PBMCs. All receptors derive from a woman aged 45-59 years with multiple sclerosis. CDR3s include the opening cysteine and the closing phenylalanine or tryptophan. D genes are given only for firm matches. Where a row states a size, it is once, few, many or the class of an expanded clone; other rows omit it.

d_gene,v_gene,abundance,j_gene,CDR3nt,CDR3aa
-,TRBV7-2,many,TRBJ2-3,TGTGCCAGCAGCTTGGGGAATATTGCAGATACGCAGTATTTT,CASSLGNIADTQYF
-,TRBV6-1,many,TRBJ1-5,TGTGCCAGCAGCTTCAGGGAAGTCAATCAGCCCCAGCATTTT,CASSFREVNQPQHF
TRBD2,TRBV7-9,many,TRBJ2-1,TGTGCCAGCAGCTTAGGACTAGCGGAATACAATGAGCAGTTCTTC,CASSLGLAEYNEQFF
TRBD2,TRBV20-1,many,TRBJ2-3,TGCAGTGCTCTAGCGGGGGACACAGATACGCAGTATTTT,CSALAGDTDTQYF
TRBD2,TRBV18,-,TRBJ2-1,TGTGCCAGCTCACTCACCGGGACTAGCAGATACAATGAGCAGTTCTTC,CASSLTGTSRYNEQFF
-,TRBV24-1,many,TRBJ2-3,TGTGCCACCAGTGAGCCCGACAGGAATACGCAGTATTTT,CATSEPDRNTQYF
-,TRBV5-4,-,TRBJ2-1,TGTGCCAGCAGCCTAATGACCCGGGGGTTTAATGAGCAGTTCTTC,CASSLMTRGFNEQFF
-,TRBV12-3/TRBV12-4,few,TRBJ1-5,TGTGCCAGCAGTTTAGTTCCTCAGCCCCAGAATTTT,CASSLVPQPQNF
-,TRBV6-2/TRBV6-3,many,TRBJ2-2,TGTGCCAGCAGTTACACAGACATCCGATTGAACACCGGGGAGCTGTTTTTT,CASSYTDIRLNTGELFF
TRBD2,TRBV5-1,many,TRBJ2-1,TGCGCCAGCAGCCGACTAGCGGGGGGGCACGACAATGAGCAGTTCTTC,CASSRLAGGHDNEQFF
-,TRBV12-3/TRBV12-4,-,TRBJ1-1,TGTGCCAGCAGTTTGGGCCAAGCTTATGAAGCTTTCTTT,CASSLGQAYEAFF
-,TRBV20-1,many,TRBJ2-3,TGCAGTGCTCCTTCTAATAAGAACACAGATACGCAGTATTTT,CSAPSNKNTDTQYF
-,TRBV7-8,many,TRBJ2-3,TGTGCCAGCAGCTTAGATGAAACAGGTAGCACAGATACGCAGTATTTT,CASSLDETGSTDTQYF
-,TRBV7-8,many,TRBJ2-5,TGTGCCAGCAGCCAGCGGTGGCAAGAGACCCAGTACTTC,CASSQRWQETQYF
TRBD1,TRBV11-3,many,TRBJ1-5,TGTGCCAGCATCAACCCACAGGGGGCTGGCAATCAGCCCCAGCATTTT,CASINPQGAGNQPQHF
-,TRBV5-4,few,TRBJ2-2,TGTGCCAGCAGCTTAGGGGTTCTGAACACCGGGGAGCTGTTTTTT,CASSLGVLNTGELFF
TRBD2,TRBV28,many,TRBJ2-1,TGTGCCCATGAAACTAGCGGGGGGATTGGCAATGAGCAGTTCTTC,CAHETSGGIGNEQFF
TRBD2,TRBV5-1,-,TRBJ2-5,TGCGCCAGCAGCTTGGGGTTAGCGGGACAAGAGACCCAGTACTTC,CASSLGLAGQETQYF
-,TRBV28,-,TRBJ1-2,TGTGCCAGCAGTTTTTTCCAGGGTGACGGCTACACCTTC,CASSFFQGDGYTF
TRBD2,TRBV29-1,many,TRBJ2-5,TGCAGCGTTGGGCGGGAGGAGACCCAGTACTTC,CSVGREETQYF
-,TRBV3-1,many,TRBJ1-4,TGTGCCAGCAGCCAATGGGACGTGGGGCTGAGTGAAAAACTGTTTTTT,CASSQWDVGLSEKLFF
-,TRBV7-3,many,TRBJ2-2,TGTGCCAGCAGCTTATTGACCTCGACCGGGGAGCTGTTTTTT,CASSLLTSTGELFF
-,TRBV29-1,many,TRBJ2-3,TGCAGCGTTGCCCGGACGGAGAATACGCAGTATTTT,CSVARTENTQYF
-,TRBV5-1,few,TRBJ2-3,TGCGCCAGCAGCGGGTCTTACCGTTCAGATACGCAGTATTTT,CASSGSYRSDTQYF
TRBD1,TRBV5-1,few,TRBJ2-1,TGCGCCAGCAGCAGAGATGGTCAGGGGGCTGAGCAGTTCTTC,CASSRDGQGAEQFF
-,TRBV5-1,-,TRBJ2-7,TGCGCCAGCAGCCGAGGTCAGGCAGAAGGACCCTACGAGCAGTACTTC,CASSRGQAEGPYEQYF
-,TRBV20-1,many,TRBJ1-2,TGCAGTGCTAGAGATCGGCGGAAAAACTGGGCTAACTATGGCTACACCTTC,CSARDRRKNWANYGYTF
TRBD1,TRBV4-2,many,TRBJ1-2,TGTGCCAGCAGCCAAGAGCTGGCACCAGGGGGCTATGGCTACACCTTC,CASSQELAPGGYGYTF
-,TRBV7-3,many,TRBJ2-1,TGTGCCAGCAGCCCGCGCGGGACGGGGAATGAGCAGTTCTTC,CASSPRGTGNEQFF
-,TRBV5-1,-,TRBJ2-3,TGCGCCAGCAGCTTGGGTGCCGCCCGAGATACGCAGTATTTT,CASSLGAARDTQYF
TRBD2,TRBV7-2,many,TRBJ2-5,TGTGCCAGCAGCTCGGGACTAGCGGGGGGGACAATACAAGAGACCCAGTACTTC,CASSSGLAGGTIQETQYF
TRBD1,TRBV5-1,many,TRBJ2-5,TGCGCCAGCAGCTTACAGGGGTCGGAGACCCAGTACTTC,CASSLQGSETQYF
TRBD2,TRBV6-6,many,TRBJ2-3,TGTGCCAGCAGGGGGACTAGTTTGACGCAGTATTTT,CASRGTSLTQYF
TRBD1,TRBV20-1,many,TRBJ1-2,TGCAGTGCGGAACAGGGGGGCTATGGCTACACCTTC,CSAEQGGYGYTF
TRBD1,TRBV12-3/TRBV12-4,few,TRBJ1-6,TGTGCCAGCAGTTTAGGGGACAGTTATTCACCCCTCAACTTT,CASSLGDSYSPLNF
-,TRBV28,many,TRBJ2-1,TGTGCCAGCAGTTTAGAGGACGGGAATGAGCAGTTCTTC,CASSLEDGNEQFF
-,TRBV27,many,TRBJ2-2,TGTGCCAGCAGTCTCATTAGCGGGGAGCTGTTTTTT,CASSLISGELFF
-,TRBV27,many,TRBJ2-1,TGTGCCAGCAGTTTCTCCAGGGTCAATGAGCAGTTCTTC,CASSFSRVNEQFF
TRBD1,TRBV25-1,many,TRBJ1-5,TGTGCCAGCGGCGCCGGGACAGGGTTTCAGCCCCAGCATTTT,CASGAGTGFQPQHF
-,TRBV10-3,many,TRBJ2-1,TGTGCCATCAGTGAGTCGGGATCTAGCATACACAATGAGCAGTTCTTC,CAISESGSSIHNEQFF
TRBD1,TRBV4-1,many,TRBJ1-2,TGCGCCAGCAGCCAAACTACAGGGGCGGCTAACTATGGCTACACCTTC,CASSQTTGAANYGYTF